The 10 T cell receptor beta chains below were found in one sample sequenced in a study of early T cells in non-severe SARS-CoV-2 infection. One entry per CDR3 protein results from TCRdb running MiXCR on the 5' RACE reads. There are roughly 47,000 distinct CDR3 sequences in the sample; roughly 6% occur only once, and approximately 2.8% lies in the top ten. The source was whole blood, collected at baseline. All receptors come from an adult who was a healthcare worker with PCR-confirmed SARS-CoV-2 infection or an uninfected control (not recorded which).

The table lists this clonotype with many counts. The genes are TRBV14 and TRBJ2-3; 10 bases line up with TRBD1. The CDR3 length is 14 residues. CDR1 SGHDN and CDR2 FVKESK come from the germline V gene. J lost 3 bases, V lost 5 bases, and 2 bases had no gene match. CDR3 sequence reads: CASSWDRGTDTQYF. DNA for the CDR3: TGTGCCAGCAGCTGGGACAGGGGTACAGATACGCAGTATTTT.

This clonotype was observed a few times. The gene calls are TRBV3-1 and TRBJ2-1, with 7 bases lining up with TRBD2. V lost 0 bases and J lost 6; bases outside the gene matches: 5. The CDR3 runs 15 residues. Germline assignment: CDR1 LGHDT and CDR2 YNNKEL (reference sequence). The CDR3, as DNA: TGTGCCAGCAGCCAAGATAGGACTAGTTCCAATGAGCAGTTCTTC. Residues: CASSQDRTSSNEQFF.

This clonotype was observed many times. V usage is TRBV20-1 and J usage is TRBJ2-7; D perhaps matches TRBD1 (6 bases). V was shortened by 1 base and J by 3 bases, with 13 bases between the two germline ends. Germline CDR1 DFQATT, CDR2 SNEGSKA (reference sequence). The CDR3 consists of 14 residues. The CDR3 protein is CSARGKRGNYEQYF. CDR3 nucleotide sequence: TGCAGTGCTAGAGGAAAAAGGGGGAACTACGAGCAGTACTTC.

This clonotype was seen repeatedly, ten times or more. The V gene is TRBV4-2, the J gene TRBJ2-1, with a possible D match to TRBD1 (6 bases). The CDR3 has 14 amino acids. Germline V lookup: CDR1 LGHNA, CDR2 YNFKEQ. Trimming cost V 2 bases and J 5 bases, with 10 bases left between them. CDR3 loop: CASSQYREDNEQFF. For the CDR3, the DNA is TGTGCCAGCAGCCAATACAGGGAAGACAATGAGCAGTTCTTC.

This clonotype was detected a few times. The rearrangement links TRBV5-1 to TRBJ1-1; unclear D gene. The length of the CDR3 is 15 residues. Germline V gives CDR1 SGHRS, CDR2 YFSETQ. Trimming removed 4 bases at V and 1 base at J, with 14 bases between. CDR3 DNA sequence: TGCGCCAGCAGCCGTTCCACAAATCGGAACACTGAAGCTTTCTTT. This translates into CASSRSTNRNTEAFF.

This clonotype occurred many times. The CDR3 sequence is CASSLVAGAGETQYF. CDR3 bases: TGTGCCAGCAGCTTAGTGGCGGGGGCCGGGGAGACCCAGTACTTC. The genes are TRBV7-9 and TRBJ2-5; tentatively, D is TRBD2 (7 bases). Per the germline V gene, CDR1 is SEHNR and CDR2 is FQNEAQ (reference sequence). V was pared by 1 base and J by 5 bases, with 14 bases between. The CDR3 runs 15 residues.

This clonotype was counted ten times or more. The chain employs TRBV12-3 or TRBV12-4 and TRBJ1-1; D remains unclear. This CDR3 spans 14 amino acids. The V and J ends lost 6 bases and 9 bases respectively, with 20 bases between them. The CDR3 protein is CASSTLSGGIKAFF. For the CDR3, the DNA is TGTGCCAGCAGCACGCTATCAGGAGGGATAAAAGCTTTCTTT.

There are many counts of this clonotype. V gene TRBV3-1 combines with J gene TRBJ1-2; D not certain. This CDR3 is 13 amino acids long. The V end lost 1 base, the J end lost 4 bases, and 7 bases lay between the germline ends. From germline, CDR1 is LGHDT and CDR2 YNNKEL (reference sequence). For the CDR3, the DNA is TGTGCCAGCAGCCAAGGTAACACCTATGGCTACACCTTC. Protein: CASSQGNTYGYTF. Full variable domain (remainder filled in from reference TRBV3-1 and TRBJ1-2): DTAVSQTPKYLVTQMGNDKSIKCEQNLGHDTMYWYKQDSKKFLKIMFSYNNKELIINETVPNRFSPKSPDKAHLNLHINSLELGDSAVYFCASSQGNTYGYTFGSGTRLTVV.

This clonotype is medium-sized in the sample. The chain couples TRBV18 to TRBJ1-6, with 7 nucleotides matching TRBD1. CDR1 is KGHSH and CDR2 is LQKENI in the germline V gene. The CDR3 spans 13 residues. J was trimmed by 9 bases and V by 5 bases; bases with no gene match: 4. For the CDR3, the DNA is TGTGCCAGCTCATCGTCAGGGGGTTCACCCCTCCACTTT. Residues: CASSSSGGSPLHF. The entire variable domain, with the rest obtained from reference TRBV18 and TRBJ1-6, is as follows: NAGVMQNPRHLVRRRGQEARLRCSPMKGHSHVYWYRQLPEEGLKFMVYLQKENIIDESGMPKERFSAEFPKEGPSILRIQQVVRGDSAAYFCASSSSGGSPLHFGNGTRLTVT.

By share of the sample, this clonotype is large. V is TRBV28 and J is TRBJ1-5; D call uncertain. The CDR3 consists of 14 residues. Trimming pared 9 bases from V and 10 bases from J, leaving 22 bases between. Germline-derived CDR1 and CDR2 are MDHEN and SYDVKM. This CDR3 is CASSGSTGEKPQHF. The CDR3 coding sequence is TGTGCCAGTTCGGGGTCGACTGGGGAGAAACCCCAGCATTTT.